This T cell receptor (beta chain) was sequenced during a study of control samples from healthy donors and cancer patients. V was pared by 7 bases and J by 3 bases, with 15 bases between. Germline CDR1 KGHSH, CDR2 LQKENI. This CDR3 region has 14 residues. TCRdb's table, derived via immunoSEQ multiplex PCR, lists solely in-frame clones and lacks some. The sample lists roughly 120,000 clones, approximately 93% occurring once. This clone was counted a single time. This TCR derives from a man under 40 in good health. The rearrangement links TRBV18 to TRBJ1-1, with TRBD1 as a possible D gene (5 bases). Material: blood. The CDR3: CASCTDQGHTEAFF. CDR3 bases: TGTGCCAGCTGTACCGATCAGGGCCACACTGAAGCTTTCTTT.